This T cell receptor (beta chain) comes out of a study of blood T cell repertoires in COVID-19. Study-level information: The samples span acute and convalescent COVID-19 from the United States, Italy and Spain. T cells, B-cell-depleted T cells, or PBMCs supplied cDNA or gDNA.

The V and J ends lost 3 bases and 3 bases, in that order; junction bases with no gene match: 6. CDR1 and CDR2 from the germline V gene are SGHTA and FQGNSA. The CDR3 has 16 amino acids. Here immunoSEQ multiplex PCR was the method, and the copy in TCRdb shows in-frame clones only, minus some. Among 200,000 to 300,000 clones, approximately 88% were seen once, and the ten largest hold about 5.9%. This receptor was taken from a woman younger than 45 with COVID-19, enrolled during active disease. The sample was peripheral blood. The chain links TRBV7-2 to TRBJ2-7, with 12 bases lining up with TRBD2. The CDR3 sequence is CASSFSTSGGYYEQYF. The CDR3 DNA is TGTGCCAGCAGCTTTTCAACTAGCGGGGGGTACTACGAGCAGTACTTC.